This T cell receptor (beta chain) originates from a study of STAT3 mutations in large granular lymphocyte leukemia. Study background: Immunosuppressive therapy was given to more than half of T-LGLL patients. The study, taken as a whole, reports: TCR clonotype switching after therapy occurred in about 35% of the 18 patients. Every T-cell large granular lymphocyte leukemia patient had at least one immunodominant TCR beta clonotype. Clonal expansion was inferred from samples taken at other timepoints.

Average productive template count per sample was about 40,773. Here immunoSEQ multiplex PCR was the method, and the copy in TCRdb shows in-frame clones only, minus some. The table has 1,500 to 1,700 clones, more than 70% seen once; the top ten hold roughly two fifths. Germline V gene data show CDR1 as MGHDK and CDR2 as SYGVNS. The CDR3 covers 15 residues. V was clipped by 2 bases and J by 6 bases; unmatched bases: 7. A note on this clone: Its antigen is not known.

This receptor was identified in a man between 50 and 59 years old with T-cell large granular lymphocyte leukemia. Some clones in this sample may be carry-over from other donors' samples. The V gene is TRBV25-1, the J gene TRBJ2-7; 10 nucleotides align to TRBD2. Sequenced input: peripheral blood mononuclear cells. CDR3 DNA sequence: TGTGCCAGCAGTGAAGTACTAGCGGGACTGGGCGAGCAGTACTTC. Protein sequence: CASSEVLAGLGEQYF.